This note documents a single T cell receptor beta chain sequence. Its specific antigen is unknown. No much larger clone exists at a distance of one base, and base qualities are not known. A distance of 11 bases separates the germline ends of V and J, which lose 5 bases and 6 bases respectively. From its cysteine to its phenylalanine, the CDR3 spans 13 amino acids. Only the CDR3 DNA stays, 39 bases, in frame from base 1. CDR1 and CDR2, per the germline V gene, are MDHEN and SYDVKM. The immunoSEQ Assay, a bias-controlled multiplex PCR, was used to amplify TCRbeta CDR3 regions from genomic DNA. The paper's data handling went like this. The number of nucleated cells in each sample was estimated by amplification of reference gene primers within the assay. To quantify the absolute abundance of each unique TCRbeta CDR3 rearrangement, sequence reads were collapsed and filtered. For each sample, productive Simpson clonality was calculated by taking the square root of Simpson's diversity index across productive rearrangements. Imported from immuneACCESS, the table was reduced by TCRdb to in-frame sequences with V and J called. These copies leave out some clones; in studies compared against another copy, an unresolved V gene accounts for under half, and the cause of the remainder is not known. D and trimming come from the DNA, and the V and J calls and clone size come from that table. The sample records 160,000 or so clones, 75% to 90% of which are singletons. The ten largest account for 2% to 3% of the sample.

The collaborating institutions used their own protocols to collect whole blood in K2EDTA tubes. Collaborator samples were shipped for TCRbeta analysis as frozen whole blood, isolated PBMCs, or DNA extracted from either sample type. The sample is drawn from a study of blood T cell repertoires in COVID-19 (dated by TCRdb to the early 2020s). With respect to the entire study: Samples covering the acute and convalescent phases of COVID-19 were provided by collaborators in the United States, Italy and Spain. Where available, HLA class I and class II types were taken from metadata supplied by the sample provider and were not determined by assay-based typing. The samples were drawn from two sources: the first 160 participants of the ongoing ImmuneRACE study, and fewer than 1,500 subjects contributed by 6 global collaborators. Subjects who had been exposed to COVID-19, were actively infected with it, or had recovered from it provided the deeply sampled blood TCRbeta repertoires that made up the dataset. The repertoires were made available in a free public database intended to serve as a resource for research on the immune response to SARS-CoV-2. Nearly every sample came with metadata listing a de-identified subject ID, COVID-19 status, age in years and sex. The material from the prospective study consisted of cDNA or gDNA derived from T cells, B-cell-depleted T cells, or PBMCs. Points the paper makes about the study in general: Clinical and demographic metadata were provided uncurated, with the amount varying by source and participant.

Input material: peripheral blood. The chain was built from TRBV28 and TRBJ1-3; the D gene cannot be resolved reliably. The TCR sequence derives from a woman in her seventies with acute or convalescent COVID-19. Read as DNA, the sequence is TGTGCCAGCAGTCTCAGCGCTAAAAACACCATATATTTT. This codes for CASSLSAKNTIYF.